A single sample is the source of the 23 T cell receptor beta chains below, sequenced in a study of cytomegalovirus exposure and HLA in healthy donors. The study ran its PCR with 60 Vbeta and 13 Jbeta primers. Assay: immunoSEQ multiplex PCR; the TCRdb copy retains only in-frame clones and omits some. The top ten clones hold approximately 2.8% of a sample with tens of thousands of clones, almost 85% of them seen once. The specimen was PBMCs. The source is a man in his fifties in good health and CMV-seronegative.

The genes are TRBV27 and TRBJ1-2; 12 bases agree with TRBD1. The germline V gene has CDR1 MNHEY and CDR2 SMNVEV (reference sequence). Trimming at V came to 6 bases and at J to 4 bases, leaving 6 bases not matched to a gene. The CDR3 loop spans 15 amino acids. The chain's CDR3 is CASSPGTGGGYGYTF. The CDR3 DNA reads TGTGCCAGCAGCCCCGGGACAGGGGGCGGCTATGGCTACACCTTC.

This chain connects TRBV4-2 to TRBJ2-5; 7 nucleotides line up with TRBD2. With 0 bases clipped from V and 4 bases from J, the junction kept 8 bases outside the gene matches. The CDR3 contains 16 residues. CDR1 LGHNA and CDR2 YNFKEQ come from the germline V gene. CDR3 sequence: CASSQDASGGSETQYF. In DNA, the CDR3 is TGTGCCAGCAGCCAAGATGCGTCGGGGGGTTCAGAGACCCAGTACTTC.

On this clone itself: The junction does not match germline at one end; this may be a read error. V gene TRBV19 combines with J gene TRBJ1-2; tentatively, D is TRBD1 (6 bases). Germline lookup yields CDR1 LNHDA and CDR2 SQIVND (reference sequence). CDR3 length: 13 amino acids. The CDR3 is CASRDRGNYGYNF. CDR3 in DNA: TGTGCGAGTCGAGATAGGGGGAACTATGGCTACAACTTC.

This rearrangement joins TRBV2 to TRBJ1-1, with D hard to call. The ends were cut back, 6 bases at V and 1 base at J, with 9 bases in the middle. The CDR3 length is 13 residues. Germline lookup yields CDR1 SNHLY and CDR2 FYNNEI. CDR3 bases: TGTGCCAGCAGAATCACAGAGAACACTGAAGCTTTCTTT. It specifies CASRITENTEAFF. Combining the CDR3 with reference TRBV2 and TRBJ1-1 gives the whole variable domain EPEVTQTPSHQVTQMGQEVILRCVPISNHLYFYWYRQILGQKVEFLVSFYNNEISEKSEIFDDQFSVERPDGSNFTLKIRSTKLEDSAMYFCASRITENTEAFFGQGTRLTVV.

This chain links TRBV7-2 with TRBJ2-2; possibly TRBD1 for D (5 bases). Germline CDR1 and CDR2: SGHTA and FQGNSA. The CDR3 loop spans 14 amino acids. The germline V and J ends were trimmed by 0 bases and 6 bases, with 8 bases remaining between them. The CDR3: CASSLAGPSGELFF. DNA for the CDR3: TGTGCCAGCAGCTTAGCGGGGCCCTCCGGGGAGCTGTTTTTT.

The genes are TRBV18 and TRBJ2-1, with TRBD2 matching 7 bases. This CDR3 spans 14 amino acids. Trimming took 4 bases from V and 8 from J; bases not matched to a gene: 8. Germline CDR1 is KGHSH and CDR2 is LQKENI. CDR3 bases: TGTGCCAGCTCACTAGCGGGTGGGGATTATGAGCAGTTCTTC. Its translation: CASSLAGGDYEQFF.

Turning to this clone: Additional DNA sequences in this sample encode the identical CDR3. The chain uses TRBV9 and TRBJ2-7; the match to TRBD1 covers 7 bases. The germline gives CDR1 SGDLS, CDR2 YYNGEE. The CDR3 runs 15 residues. V shed 0 bases and J 0 bases; nucleotides not matched to a gene: 3. In DNA form, the CDR3 reads TGTGCCAGCAGCGTAGGGGCAGGGGGCTCCTACGAGCAGTACTTC. It specifies CASSVGAGGSYEQYF. Full variable domain (outside the CDR3, taken from reference TRBV9 and TRBJ2-7): DSGVTQTPKHLITATGQRVTLRCSPRSGDLSVYWYQQSLDQGLQFLIQYYNGEERAKGNILERFSAQQFPDLHSELNLSSLELGDSALYFCASSVGAGGSYEQYFGPGTRLTVT.

V usage is TRBV7-9 and J usage is TRBJ1-1, with a possible D match to TRBD1 (6 bases). V was shortened by 5 bases and J by 10 bases, with 11 bases between the two germline ends. The CDR3 loop spans 11 amino acids. Looked up from germline, CDR1 is SEHNR and CDR2 is FQNEAQ (reference sequence). CDR3 bases: TGTGCCAGCAGCCGACAGGTCTTAGCTTTCTTT. Protein sequence: CASSRQVLAFF. The complete variable domain, with remaining parts taken from reference TRBV7-9 and TRBJ1-1, reads DTGVSQNPRHKITKRGQNVTFRCDPISEHNRLYWYRQTLGQGPEFLTYFQNEAQLEKSRLLSDRFSAERPKGSFSTLEIQRTEQGDSAMYLCASSRQVLAFFGQGTRLTVV.

The rearrangement joins TRBV28 to TRBJ2-3; D is uncertain. This CDR3 is built from 14 residues. Germline CDR1 reads MDHEN; CDR2 reads SYDVKM. The ends were cut back, 3 bases at V and 2 bases at J, with 9 bases in the middle. The CDR3 nucleotides are TGTGCCAGCAGTTTGTTGGCGGACACAGATACGCAGTATTTT. This codes for CASSLLADTDTQYF.

This clone has just one count. The chain is built from TRBV5-4 and TRBJ1-2; 8 nucleotides align to TRBD1. Trimming cost V 0 bases and J 3 bases; bases outside gene matches: 4. The CDR3 covers 15 residues. Germline V gives CDR1 SGHNT, CDR2 YYREEE (reference sequence). The CDR3 sequence: CASSLGVDRDYGYTF. The CDR3 coding sequence is TGTGCCAGCAGCTTGGGTGTGGACAGGGACTATGGCTACACCTTC.

This chain links TRBV19 with TRBJ1-1; the D gene is possibly TRBD1 (5 bases). CDR1 LNHDA and CDR2 SQIVND come from the germline V gene (reference sequence). V lost 5 bases and J 0 bases, leaving 19 bases between the germline ends. This CDR3 has 17 amino acids. In nucleotides, the CDR3 is TGTGCCAGTAGTTCACAGGCAAACTCAGTCATGAACACTGAAGCTTTCTTT. Its translation is CASSSQANSVMNTEAFF.

The chain recombines TRBV4-1 with TRBJ2-1, with TRBD1 identical over 7 bases. The CDR3 is 14 residues long. V shed 3 bases and J 4 bases; nucleotides not matched to a gene: 3. The germline V gene has CDR1 MGHRA and CDR2 YSYEKL. The CDR3 loop is CASSHRGLYNEQFF. The CDR3 bases are TGCGCCAGCAGCCACAGGGGGTTATACAATGAGCAGTTCTTC.

This chain uses TRBV25-1 with TRBJ1-1, with D possibly being TRBD1 (5 bases). V lost 9 bases to trimming and J lost 5 bases, with 19 bases between them. In germline, CDR1 is MGHDK, CDR2 SYGVNS. This CDR3 has 14 amino acids. CDR3 nucleotide sequence: TGTGCCAGTAAGGGTGGGGGGGTGATGACTGAAGCTTTCTTT. Its protein is CASKGGGVMTEAFF.

V usage is TRBV5-1 and J usage is TRBJ2-7, with 7 bases fitting TRBD2. The germline CDR1 and CDR2 sequences are SGHRS and YFSETQ. The CDR3 totals 17 residues. J gave up 9 bases and V 5 bases, and 23 bases lay outside the gene matches. In nucleotides, the CDR3 is TGCGCCAGCAGGCCCCGGGGGGTGACGAGACCCTACGAGTGGCAGTACTTC. This gives the protein CASRPRGVTRPYEWQYF.

The rearrangement links TRBV5-1 to TRBJ1-2, with D unresolved. V was shortened by 1 base and J by 3 bases, with 7 bases between the two germline ends. The CDR3 is 13 residues long. Germline V gene data show CDR1 as SGHRS and CDR2 as YFSETQ. CDR3 nucleotide sequence: TGCGCCAGCAGCTTGAGGACTGACTATGGCTACACCTTC. Translating gives CASSLRTDYGYTF.

The chain links TRBV6-6 to TRBJ2-1; the D gene is possibly TRBD1 (6 bases). CDR1 and CDR2 from the germline V gene are MNHNY and SVGAGI (reference sequence). Trimming pared 5 bases from V and 0 bases from J, leaving 11 bases between. The CDR3 consists of 15 residues. In DNA, the CDR3 is TGTGCCAGCAGTCAGACAGGTGCCTCCTACAATGAGCAGTTCTTC. This encodes CASSQTGASYNEQFF.

The DNA of the CDR3 is TGTGCCAGCAGCCCAGGGACAGGGGGAGATACGCAGTATTTT. This gives the protein CASSPGTGGDTQYF. V is TRBV7-9 and J is TRBJ2-3; TRBD1 agrees at 11 bases. Germline V lookup: CDR1 SEHNR, CDR2 FQNEAQ (reference sequence). The V gene end was trimmed by 5 bases and the J gene end by 5 bases; junction bases not matched to a gene: 3. This CDR3 is 14 amino acids long.

This chain uses TRBV7-3 with TRBJ2-2; D is undetermined. Germline values: CDR1 SGHTA, CDR2 FQGTGA. Deletions cut 2 bases from V and 6 bases from J, with 16 bases between. The CDR3 spans 16 residues. Here the CDR3 reads CASSLLAPPYAGELFF. The DNA for the CDR3 is TGTGCCAGCAGCTTATTGGCACCACCGTACGCCGGGGAGCTGTTTTTT.

The chain uses TRBV10-1 and TRBJ2-7; D is perhaps TRBD2 (6 bases). This CDR3 comprises 14 residues. Per germline, CDR1 WNHNN and CDR2 SYGVQD (reference sequence). V dropped 6 bases and J dropped 0 bases, with 12 bases sitting between them. CDR3 sequence (DNA): TGCGCCAGCAGCCCCGGGGACTCCTCCTACGAGCAGTACTTC. It specifies CASSPGDSSYEQYF.

This chain links TRBV6-6 with TRBJ2-4, with no clear D. The V gene lost 2 bases and the J gene lost 8 bases, with 7 bases spanning the gap. Looked up from germline, CDR1 is MNHNY and CDR2 is SVGAGI (reference sequence). The CDR3 is 12 residues long. As DNA, the CDR3 is TGTGCCAGCAGTTACGGTCAGGACATTCAGTACTTC. Translation gives CASSYGQDIQYF.

With respect to this clone: This specimen includes other DNA sequences encoding the same CDR3. The chain employs TRBV5-1 and TRBJ2-2; TRBD1 agrees at 9 bases. V was pared by 1 base and J by 5 bases, with 3 bases of the junction left unmatched. CDR3 length equals 15 residues. Germline CDR1 and CDR2: SGHRS and YFSETQ. The CDR3 region is CASSLPTGGTGELFF. CDR3 nucleotides: TGCGCCAGCAGCTTGCCGACAGGGGGGACCGGGGAGCTGTTTTTT.

The V gene is TRBV19, the J gene TRBJ2-7; weak D call: TRBD1 (5 bases). Between the trimmed V and J ends, which lost 4 bases and 3 bases, there was a span of 13 bases. The CDR3 is 14 amino acids. Per germline, CDR1 LNHDA and CDR2 SQIVND (reference sequence). The CDR3, as DNA: TGTGCCAGTAGTAAGGGGCGAACGGACTACGAGCAGTACTTC. This sequence encodes CASSKGRTDYEQYF. Using reference TRBV19 and TRBJ2-7 for the parts outside the CDR3, the full variable domain is DGGITQSPKYLFRKEGQNVTLSCEQNLNHDAMYWYRQDPGQGLRLIYYSQIVNDFQKGDIAEGYSVSREKKESFPLTVTSAQKNPTAFYLCASSKGRTDYEQYFGPGTRLTVT.

Note on this clone: At one end the junction does not follow the germline gene, possibly because of a read error. The chain is built from TRBV6-5 and TRBJ1-1; 8 bases match TRBD1. Germline CDR1 is MNHEY and CDR2 is SVGAGI. This CDR3 spans 15 amino acids. Here the CDR3 reads CAGSRDRGGNTEAFF. The CDR3 nucleotides are TGTGCCGGCAGCCGTGACAGGGGTGGGAACACTGAAGCTTTCTTT.